This entry concerns a single T cell receptor (beta chain). This clonotype has at least ten counts. The antigen it binds to is not known. No quality values exist for individual bases; no much larger clone is one base distant. The CDR3 numbers 15 residues from cysteine through phenylalanine. Only the CDR3 part of the read is kept: 45 bases, read in frame from the first base. V lost 3 bases and J lost 6 bases, and the count of bases not matched to a germline gene is 8. Looking up the germline V gene yields CDR1 MDHEN and CDR2 SYDVKM. Amplification of TCR beta CDR3 regions was carried out from RNA transcripts. The first round of RT-PCR for the TCR CDR3 was performed with the HTBI primer set and the Qiagen OneStep RT-PCR kit. The libraries were constructed in a second round of multiplex PCR and then size-selected and purified. Sequencing of the libraries was done on an Illumina HiSeq2000 using paired-end 100 bp reads. The authors processed their data as follows. SOAPnuke was used to process the raw data, removing reads that contained adapters or uncalled bases, had a mean Phred below 15, or lacked an exact match to the constant primer or identifier. High-quality paired reads were merged using COPE v1.2.5, and each unique nucleotide sequence was defined as a clonotype. MiTCR v1.1 was used to align clonotypes to the IMGT TRBV, TRBD and TRBJ reference segments. The analysis included only V-J combinations with a frequency above 0.0001, which together covered 98% to 99.2% of the repertoires. A TCS score was defined as the ratio of F50 (clonal expansion) to E x V (chaos), with BLOSUM62-based TCRdist applied between CDR3 peptides within each V-J. Welch's t-statistics and random forest reduced roughly 530 V-J features to fewer than 15, which were used in a naive Bayes classifier (R e1071). Using fastp at Q25 and MiXCR, TCRdb reprocessed the public reads and kept productive beta chains. Rows are unified per CDR3 protein, each entry keeping the most common DNA and genes. TCRdb, not the authors, supplied the V and J calls. Present in this sample are nearly 250,000 distinct CDR3 sequences, about a sixth of which were seen just once. The top ten clonotypes cover around 30% of the sample.

These data belong to a study of T cells in Graves' hyperthyroidism and ophthalmopathy (dated by TCRdb to the late 2010s). Context from the whole study: Peripheral blood samples were taken at initial diagnosis, before any treatment was given. The paper describes TCR Vbeta CDR3 sequencing of 140 or so peripheral blood samples, made up of approximately 40 ophthalmopathy patients, more than 70 hyperthyroidism patients and roughly 17 progressor patients. Following sampling, methimazole starting at 30 mg daily was given to hyperthyroidism patients, and high-dose intravenous methylprednisolone was given to ophthalmopathy patients. To identify TCR V-J signatures that set the groups apart, the researchers used a discovery cohort of 90 to 100 patients, made up of 40 to 45 with Graves' ophthalmopathy and 57 with stable Graves' hyperthyroidism. Prospective prediction of ophthalmopathy was tested in an independent validation cohort consisting of some 19 hyperthyroidism patients and 17 patients who later progressed to ophthalmopathy. The study also compared thyroid tissue and blood T-cell repertoires from about six Graves' hyperthyroidism patients. The 100 or so discovery patients were randomly split 7:3 into training and test sets.

Ophthalmopathy patients had moderately to severely active disease, with a Clinical Activity Score of 3 or more, a NOSPECS grade of 4 or more, and a disease duration of less than 3 months. Exclusion was applied to patients with uncontrolled infections, other autoimmune diseases, pregnancy or lactation. Diagnoses were based on clinical symptoms, serum thyroxine and TRAb, thyroid ultrasound and orbital computed tomography. PBMCs were separated from roughly 10 ml of fresh peripheral blood using Ficoll-Paque density gradient centrifugation. Trizol reagent was used to extract total RNA, and RNA quality was then checked on an Agilent 2100 Bioanalyzer. The full study reports these points: Most expanded thyroid clonotypes (frequency above 0.001) were also detected in blood, suggesting blood repertoires may reflect thyroid immune responses. No statistical method was used to set the sample size in advance, and investigators knew the group allocation. In validation, the model predicted progression to ophthalmopathy a median of around 6.5 months before onset, with over 55% sensitivity and roughly 72% specificity. Ophthalmopathy was separated from stable hyperthyroidism by a 13 V-J signature model, with 85% to 90% sensitivity and roughly 81% specificity obtained in cross-validation and 80%/75% obtained in testing.

Material for sequencing was blood. The sequence derives from a woman between 18 and 29 years old with Graves' ophthalmopathy. The sequence joins TRBV28 to TRBJ2-5; the central 9 bases match TRBD2. DNA sequence: TGTGCCAGCAGTTTGGGCGGGAGGGCCGGTCAGACCCAGTACTTC. This yields the protein CASSLGGRAGQTQYF.